This T cell receptor (beta chain) was sequenced during a study of blood T cell repertoires in COVID-19. The CDR3 is made up of 13 amino acids. V lost 6 bases and J 7 bases, leaving 16 bases between the germline ends. The germline gives CDR1 SGHNT, CDR2 YYREEE (reference sequence). As processed by the authors: The assay estimated nucleated cells by amplifying reference gene primers. The repertoire was sequenced with immunoSEQ multiplex PCR; TCRdb's copy has only in-frame clones and lacks some. V and J calls and clone size are given by that table; D and trimming were obtained from the DNA. Of under 75,000 clones listed, roughly 88% are singletons.

The rearrangement uses TRBV5-4 and TRBJ1-1, with a possible D match to TRBD1 (6 bases). The sample comprised peripheral blood. This receptor was obtained from a human donor in a cohort sampled during active COVID-19. Written as DNA, the CDR3 is TGTGCCAGCAACAAACAGGGATCCGGTGAAGCTTTCTTT. Its translation is CASNKQGSGEAFF.